This TCR beta chain was recovered during a study of regulatory T cells in long-lasting Graves disease. The overall study: Under 3 months of antithyroid drugs had been taken by newly diagnosed Graves' patients.

Time point: newly diagnosed GD, antithyroid drugs for less than 3 months. Generation of the TCR library employed RNA extracted from PBMCs. A blood draw put about 8.2 milliliters of peripheral blood into EDTA tubes. Trimming removed 4 bases from V and 6 bases from J; junction bases left unmatched: 10. Germline CDR1 is SGHRS and CDR2 is YFSETQ. This CDR3 contains 16 residues. Study outcomes and limitations: There was favoring of TRBV28, TRBJ1-2 and TRBJ2-5 in persistent disease.

This clonotype has only a few counts. Its antigen is currently unknown. The authors built TCR beta libraries using iRepertoire HTBI primers and Arm-PCR of CDR3 regions. TCRdb analysed the multiplex PCR reads with MiXCR anew, one entry per CDR3 protein. The sample shows about 400,000 distinct CDR3 sequences, about 14% of them seen only once. This chain joins TRBV5-1 and TRBJ2-2; 9 bases match TRBD2. This specimen was peripheral blood mononuclear cells (PBMCs), taken at new diagnosis, from a patient treated with antithyroid drugs. The receptor comes from a female donor with Graves disease. CDR3 DNA sequence: TGCGCCAGCAGCCTCCCGTTAGTAGCGGGAGCCGGGGAGCTGTTTTTT. Translation gives CASSLPLVAGAGELFF.